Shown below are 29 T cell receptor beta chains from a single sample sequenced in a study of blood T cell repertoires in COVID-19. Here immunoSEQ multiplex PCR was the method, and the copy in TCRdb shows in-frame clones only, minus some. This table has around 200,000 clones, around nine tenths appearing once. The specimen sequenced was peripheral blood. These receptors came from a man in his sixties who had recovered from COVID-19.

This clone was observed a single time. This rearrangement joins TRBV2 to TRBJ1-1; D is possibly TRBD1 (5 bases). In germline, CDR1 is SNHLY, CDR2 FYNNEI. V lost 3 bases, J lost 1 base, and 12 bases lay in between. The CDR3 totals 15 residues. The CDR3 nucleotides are TGTGCCAGCAGTGACCAGGGTGTTGCGAACACTGAAGCTTTCTTT. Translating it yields CASSDQGVANTEAFF.

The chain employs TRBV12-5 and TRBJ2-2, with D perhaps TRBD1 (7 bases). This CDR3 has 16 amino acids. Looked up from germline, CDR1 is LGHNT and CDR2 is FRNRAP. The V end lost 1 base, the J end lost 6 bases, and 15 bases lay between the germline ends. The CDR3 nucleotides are TGTGCTAGTGGTTTGGCCGGAGGGGGCTGGGCCGGGGAGCTGTTTTTT. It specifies CASGLAGGGWAGELFF.

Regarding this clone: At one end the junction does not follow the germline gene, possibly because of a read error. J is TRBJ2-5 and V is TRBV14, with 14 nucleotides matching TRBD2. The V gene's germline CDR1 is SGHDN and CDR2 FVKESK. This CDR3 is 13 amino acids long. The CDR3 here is CASSPRTSGRRNF. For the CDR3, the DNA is TGTGCCAGCAGCCCTAGGACTAGCGGGAGGAGGAACTTC.

The CDR3 sequence is CASSLLNEQFF. The CDR3 DNA reads TGTGCCAGCAGCCTACTTAATGAGCAGTTCTTC. The chain couples TRBV2 to TRBJ2-1; D call uncertain. The length of the CDR3 is 11 residues. Germline CDR1 and CDR2: SNHLY and FYNNEI. V gave up 6 bases and J gave up 7 bases, with 7 bases separating them.

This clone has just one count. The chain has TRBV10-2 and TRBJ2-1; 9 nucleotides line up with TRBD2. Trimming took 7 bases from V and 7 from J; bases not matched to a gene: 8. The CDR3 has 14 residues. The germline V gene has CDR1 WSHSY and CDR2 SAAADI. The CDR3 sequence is CASTVAGAGNEQFF. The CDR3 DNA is TGCGCCAGCACGGTAGCGGGAGCGGGGAATGAGCAGTTCTTC.

The CDR3 sequence: CASSSWTGNTGELFF. The CDR3 nucleotides are TGTGCCAGCAGCTCTTGGACAGGGAACACCGGGGAGCTGTTTTTT. V usage is TRBV11-2 and J usage is TRBJ2-2, with 7 bases matching TRBD1. V was clipped by 4 bases and J by 1 base; unmatched bases: 3. Germline CDR1 SGHAT, CDR2 FQNNGV. The CDR3 contains 15 residues.

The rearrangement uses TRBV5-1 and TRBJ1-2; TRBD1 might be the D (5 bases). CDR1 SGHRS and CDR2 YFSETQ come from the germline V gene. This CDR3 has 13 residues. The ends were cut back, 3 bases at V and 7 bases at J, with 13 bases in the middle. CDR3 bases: TGCGCCAGCAGCTCCGACAGTACCTTTGGCTACACCTTC. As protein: CASSSDSTFGYTF.

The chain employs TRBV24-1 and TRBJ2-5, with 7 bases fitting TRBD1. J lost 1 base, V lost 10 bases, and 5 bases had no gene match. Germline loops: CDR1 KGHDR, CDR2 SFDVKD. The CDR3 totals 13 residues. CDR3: CATRGQIQETQYF. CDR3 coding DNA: TGTGCCACTAGGGGGCAGATCCAAGAGACCCAGTACTTC.

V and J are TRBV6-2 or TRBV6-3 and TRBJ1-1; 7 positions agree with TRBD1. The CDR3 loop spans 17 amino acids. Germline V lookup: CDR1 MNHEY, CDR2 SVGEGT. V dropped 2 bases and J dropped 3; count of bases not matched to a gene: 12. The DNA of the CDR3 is TGTGCCAGCAGTTACGTACAGGGGTTATCTGTAGACACTGAAGCTTTCTTT. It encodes CASSYVQGLSVDTEAFF.

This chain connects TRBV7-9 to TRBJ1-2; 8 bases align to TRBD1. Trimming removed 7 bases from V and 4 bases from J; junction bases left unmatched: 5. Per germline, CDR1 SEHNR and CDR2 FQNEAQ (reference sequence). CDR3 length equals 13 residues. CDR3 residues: CASNTGGIYGYTF. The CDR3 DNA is TGTGCCAGCAACACAGGGGGGATCTATGGCTACACCTTC.

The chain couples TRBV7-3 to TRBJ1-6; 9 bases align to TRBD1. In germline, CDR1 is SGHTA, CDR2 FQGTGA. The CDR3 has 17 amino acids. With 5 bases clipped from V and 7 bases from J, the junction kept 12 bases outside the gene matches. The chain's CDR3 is CASSVTQGAGENSPLHF. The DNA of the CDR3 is TGTGCCAGCAGCGTGACACAGGGGGCAGGAGAAAATTCACCCCTCCACTTT.

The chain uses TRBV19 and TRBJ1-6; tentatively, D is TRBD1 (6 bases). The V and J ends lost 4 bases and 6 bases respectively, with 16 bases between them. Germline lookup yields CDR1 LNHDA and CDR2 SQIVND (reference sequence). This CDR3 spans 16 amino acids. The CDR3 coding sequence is TGTGCCAGTAGTACGGGACAAGTCCTCCCTAATTCACCCCTCCACTTT. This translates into CASSTGQVLPNSPLHF.

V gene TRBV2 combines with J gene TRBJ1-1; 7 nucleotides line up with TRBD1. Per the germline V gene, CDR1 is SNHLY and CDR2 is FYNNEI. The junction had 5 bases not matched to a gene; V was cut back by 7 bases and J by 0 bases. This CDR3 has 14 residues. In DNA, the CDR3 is TGTGCCAGCAACCTCGACAGGGTGAACACTGAAGCTTTCTTT. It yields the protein CASNLDRVNTEAFF.

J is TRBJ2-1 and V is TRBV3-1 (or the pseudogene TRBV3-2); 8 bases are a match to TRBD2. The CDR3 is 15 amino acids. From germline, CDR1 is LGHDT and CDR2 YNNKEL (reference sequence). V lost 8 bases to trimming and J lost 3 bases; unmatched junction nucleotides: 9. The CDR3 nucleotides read TGTGCCAGCGGCACTAGCGGAAGCAACTACAATGAGCAGTTCTTC. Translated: CASGTSGSNYNEQFF.

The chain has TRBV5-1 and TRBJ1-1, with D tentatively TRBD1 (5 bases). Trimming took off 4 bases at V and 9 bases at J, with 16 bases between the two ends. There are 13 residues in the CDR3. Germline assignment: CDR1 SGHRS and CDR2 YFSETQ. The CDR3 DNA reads TGCGCCAGCAGCCCGGATCTAGGGGTACAAGCTTTCTTT. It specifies CASSPDLGVQAFF.

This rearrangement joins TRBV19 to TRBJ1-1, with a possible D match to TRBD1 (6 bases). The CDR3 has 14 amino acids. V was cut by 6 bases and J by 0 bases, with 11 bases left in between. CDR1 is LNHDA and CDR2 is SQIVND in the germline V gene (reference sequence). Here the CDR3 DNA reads TGTGCCAGTAGCCCCGCAGGGGTGAACACTGAAGCTTTCTTT. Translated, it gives CASSPAGVNTEAFF.

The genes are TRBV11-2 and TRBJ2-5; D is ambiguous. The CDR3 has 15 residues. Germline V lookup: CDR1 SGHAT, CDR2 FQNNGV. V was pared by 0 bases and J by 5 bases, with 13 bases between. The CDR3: CASSLDSLGRETQYF. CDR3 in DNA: TGTGCCAGCAGCTTAGATTCCTTGGGCAGGGAGACCCAGTACTTC.

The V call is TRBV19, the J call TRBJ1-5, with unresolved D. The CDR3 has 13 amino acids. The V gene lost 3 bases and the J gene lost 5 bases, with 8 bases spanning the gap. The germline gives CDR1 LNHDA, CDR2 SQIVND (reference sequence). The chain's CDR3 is CASSIGLDQPQHF. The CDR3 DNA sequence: TGTGCCAGTAGTATTGGACTGGATCAGCCCCAGCATTTT.

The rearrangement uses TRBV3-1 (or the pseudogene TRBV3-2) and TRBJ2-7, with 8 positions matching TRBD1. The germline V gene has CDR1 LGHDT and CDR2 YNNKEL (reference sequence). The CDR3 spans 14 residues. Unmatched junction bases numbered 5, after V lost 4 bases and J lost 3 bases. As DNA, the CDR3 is TGTGCCAGCAGCCTTCCGGGACAGGACTACGAGCAGTACTTC. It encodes CASSLPGQDYEQYF.

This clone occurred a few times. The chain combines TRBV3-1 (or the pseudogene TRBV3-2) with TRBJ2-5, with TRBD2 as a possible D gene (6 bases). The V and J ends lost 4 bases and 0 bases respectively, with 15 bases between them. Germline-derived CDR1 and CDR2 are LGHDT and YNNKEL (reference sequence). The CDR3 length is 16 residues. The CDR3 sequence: CASSLGGTSYQETQYF. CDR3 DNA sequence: TGTGCCAGCAGCCTAGGCGGGACTTCGTACCAAGAGACCCAGTACTTC.

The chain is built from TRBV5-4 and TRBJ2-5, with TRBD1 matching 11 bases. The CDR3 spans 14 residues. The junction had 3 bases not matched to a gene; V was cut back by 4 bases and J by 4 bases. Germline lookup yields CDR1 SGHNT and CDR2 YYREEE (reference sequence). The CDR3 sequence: CASSPGTGGETQYF. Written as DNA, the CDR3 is TGTGCCAGCAGCCCGGGGACAGGGGGAGAGACCCAGTACTTC.

For the CDR3, the DNA is TGTGCCAGCAGTTACCACACTAAGGAGGCGGGGTTGTACTTC. Translation: CASSYHTKEAGLYF. The chain recombines TRBV6-2 or TRBV6-3 with TRBJ2-7, with D possibly matching TRBD2 (6 bases). Trimming stripped 2 bases from V and 12 bases from J, with 20 bases between. Per germline, CDR1 MNHEY and CDR2 SVGEGT. CDR3 length: 14 residues.

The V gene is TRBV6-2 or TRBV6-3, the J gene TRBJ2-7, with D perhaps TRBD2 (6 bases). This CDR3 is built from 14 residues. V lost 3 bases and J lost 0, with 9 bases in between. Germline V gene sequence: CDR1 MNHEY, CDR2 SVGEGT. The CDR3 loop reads CASSYSGSSYEQYF. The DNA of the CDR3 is TGTGCCAGCAGTTATTCCGGGAGCTCCTACGAGCAGTACTTC.

CDR3 residues: CASSLLAGGEAFF. The CDR3 DNA is TGTGCCAGCAGTCTCCTCGCGGGGGGGGAAGCTTTCTTT. The chain combines TRBV25-1 with TRBJ1-1, with TRBD1 as a possible D gene (5 bases). Germline V gives CDR1 MGHDK, CDR2 SYGVNS. V was cut by 5 bases and J by 8 bases, with 15 bases left in between. The CDR3 runs to 13 residues. The whole variable domain, remainder taken from reference TRBV25-1 and TRBJ1-1, is EADIYQTPRYLVIGTGKKITLECSQTMGHDKMYWYQQDPGMELHLIHYSYGVNSTEKGDLSSESTVSRIRTEHFPLTLESARPSHTSQYLCASSLLAGGEAFFGQGTRLTVV.

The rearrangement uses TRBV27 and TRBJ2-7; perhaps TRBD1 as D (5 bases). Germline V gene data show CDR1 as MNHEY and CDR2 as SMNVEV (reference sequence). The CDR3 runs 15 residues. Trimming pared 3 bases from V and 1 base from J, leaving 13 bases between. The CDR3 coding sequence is TGTGCCAGCAGTTTTAGGCAGGGTGGATCCTACGAGCAGTACTTC. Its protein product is CASSFRQGGSYEQYF.

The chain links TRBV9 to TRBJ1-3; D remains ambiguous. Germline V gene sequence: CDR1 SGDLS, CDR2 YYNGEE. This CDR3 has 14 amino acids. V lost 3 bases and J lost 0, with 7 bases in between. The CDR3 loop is CASSALISGNTIYF. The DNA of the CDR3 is TGTGCCAGCAGCGCCTTAATCTCTGGAAACACCATATATTTT.

For the CDR3, the DNA is TGTGCCAGATCCCCCCTAGAGAAATCTAGCACAGATACGCAGTATTTT. It codes for CARSPLEKSSTDTQYF. The V gene is TRBV27, the J gene TRBJ2-3; D is unclear. The V end lost 9 bases, the J end lost 0 bases, and 19 bases lay between the germline ends. Germline CDR1 MNHEY, CDR2 SMNVEV (reference sequence). This CDR3 region has 16 residues.

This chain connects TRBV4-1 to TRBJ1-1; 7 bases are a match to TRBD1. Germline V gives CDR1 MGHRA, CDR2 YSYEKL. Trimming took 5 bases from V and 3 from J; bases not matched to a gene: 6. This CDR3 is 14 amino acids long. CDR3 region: CASSKGQTDTEAFF. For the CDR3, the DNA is TGCGCCAGCAGCAAGGGACAGACAGACACTGAAGCTTTCTTT.

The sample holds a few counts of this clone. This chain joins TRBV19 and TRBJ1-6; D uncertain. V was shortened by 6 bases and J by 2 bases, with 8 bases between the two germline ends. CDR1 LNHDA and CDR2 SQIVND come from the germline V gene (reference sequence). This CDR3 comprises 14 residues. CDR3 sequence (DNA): TGTGCCAGTAGGGAGGGCGCCTATAATTCACCCCTCCACTTT. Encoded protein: CASREGAYNSPLHF.